One sample yielded the 31 T cell receptor beta chains listed below, sequenced in a study of cytomegalovirus exposure and HLA in healthy donors. Primers: 60 Vbeta forward and 13 Jbeta reverse. Sequenced by immunoSEQ multiplex PCR; TCRdb stores in-frame clones only, minus some. The sample yields under 110,000 clones, roughly four fifths seen once. Sequenced: PBMCs. These receptors came from a man over 45 in good health and CMV-seronegative.

The chain combines TRBV7-2 with TRBJ1-5; D unclear. The germline V and J ends were trimmed by 1 base and 6 bases, with 10 bases remaining between them. The V gene's germline CDR1 is SGHTA and CDR2 FQGNSA. The CDR3 has 14 amino acids. CDR3 coding DNA: TGTGCCAGCAGCTTAGGAGGCGCGGGTCAGCCCCAGCATTTT. It codes for CASSLGGAGQPQHF.

The chain joins TRBV9 to TRBJ1-3; D is uncertain. The germline gives CDR1 SGDLS, CDR2 YYNGEE. V lost 4 bases, J lost 4 bases, and 12 bases lay in between. The CDR3 has 14 amino acids. The CDR3 sequence: CASSPRRVGNTIYF. Written as DNA, the CDR3 is TGTGCCAGCAGCCCCCGCCGGGTCGGAAACACCATATATTTT.

There are a few counts of this clone. This chain joins TRBV28 and TRBJ2-1, with D unresolved. Per germline, CDR1 MDHEN and CDR2 SYDVKM. Deletions cut 3 bases from V and 0 bases from J, with 6 bases between. This CDR3 contains 14 residues. The CDR3 here is CASSFRSSYNEQFF. In DNA, the CDR3 is TGTGCCAGCAGTTTTAGAAGCTCCTACAATGAGCAGTTCTTC.

The V and J genes are TRBV7-9 and TRBJ2-1, with D possibly being TRBD2 (6 bases). Germline assignment: CDR1 SEHNR and CDR2 FQNEAQ (reference sequence). V dropped 0 bases and J dropped 7 bases, with 7 bases sitting between them. This CDR3 has 13 amino acids. The CDR3 DNA follows: TGTGCCAGCAGCTTAGCGGAGGGGAATGAGCAGTTCTTC. It encodes CASSLAEGNEQFF.

The V gene is TRBV5-1, the J gene TRBJ2-3; no clear D gene. The CDR3 sequence is 13 residues long. Trimming stripped 4 bases from V and 5 bases from J, with 11 bases between. The V gene's germline CDR1 is SGHRS and CDR2 YFSETQ. The CDR3 coding sequence is TGCGCCAGCAGCCCGCTAAGCCAAGATACGCAGTATTTT. Amino acid sequence: CASSPLSQDTQYF. The variable domain in full, completed from reference TRBV5-1 and TRBJ2-3, reads KAGVTQTPRYLIKTRGQQVTLSCSPISGHRSVSWYQQTPGQGLQFLFEYFSETQRNKGNFPGRFSGRQFSNSRSEMNVSTLELGDSALYLCASSPLSQDTQYFGPGTRLTVL.

In DNA form, the CDR3 reads TGTGCCAGCAGTTTTGGTGGGGGGTTCGGTGAAAAACTGTTTTTT. Its translation: CASSFGGGFGEKLFF. The chain links TRBV28 to TRBJ1-4; weak D call: TRBD1 (5 bases). This CDR3 has 15 residues. The germline gives CDR1 MDHEN, CDR2 SYDVKM. V was trimmed by 3 bases and J by 7 bases, leaving 15 bases between them.

The V gene is TRBV19, the J gene TRBJ2-5, with 8 positions matching TRBD2. Judging by the DNA end, TRBJ2-7 fits better; the J call may be wrong. The CDR3 loop spans 15 amino acids. The germline V gene has CDR1 LNHDA and CDR2 SQIVND (reference sequence). DNA for the CDR3: TGTGCCAGTAGTATGGCGGGGGGCCTCCTCGGCGAGCAGTACTTC. Its translation is CASSMAGGLLGEQYF.

J is TRBJ2-2 and V is TRBV9, with D possibly matching TRBD1 (5 bases). The CDR3 covers 14 residues. V was clipped by 0 bases and J by 5 bases, with 8 bases between them. Per the germline V gene, CDR1 is SGDLS and CDR2 is YYNGEE. CDR3 nucleotide sequence: TGTGCCAGCAGCGTAGGGTCAGGGACCGGGGAGCTGTTTTTT. Protein sequence: CASSVGSGTGELFF. The full variable domain, completed using reference TRBV9 and TRBJ2-2, is DSGVTQTPKHLITATGQRVTLRCSPRSGDLSVYWYQQSLDQGLQFLIQYYNGEERAKGNILERFSAQQFPDLHSELNLSSLELGDSALYFCASSVGSGTGELFFGEGSRLTVL.

The V and J genes are TRBV11-2 and TRBJ2-5, with 9 bases aligning to TRBD1. This CDR3 is 17 amino acids long. The junction had 18 bases not matched to a gene; V was cut back by 8 bases and J by 5 bases. Germline V gene lookup returns CDR1 SGHAT and CDR2 FQNNGV. CDR3: CASAWIGRDREGETQYF. CDR3 nucleotides: TGTGCCAGCGCTTGGATTGGAAGGGACAGGGAAGGGGAGACCCAGTACTTC.

There are a few counts of this clone. This sequence joins TRBV9 and TRBJ2-3, with D possibly matching TRBD2 (5 bases). CDR3 size: 15 residues. From germline, CDR1 is SGDLS and CDR2 YYNGEE. Trimming took 3 bases from V and 2 from J, leaving 13 bases between them. The CDR3 nucleotides are TGTGCCAGCAGCGCCGAACTGGAGGACACAGATACGCAGTATTTT. Translation gives CASSAELEDTDTQYF.

The CDR3 DNA is TGTGCCAGCAGTTTGTTGGGGGGTTCGCCGTTCTTC. It translates to CASSLLGGSPFF. V gene TRBV28 combines with J gene TRBJ2-1; D is perhaps TRBD2 (6 bases). Trimming shortened V by 3 bases and J by 15 bases, and 15 bases separated the two germline ends. This CDR3 spans 12 amino acids. CDR1 is MDHEN and CDR2 is SYDVKM in the germline V gene.

This chain uses TRBV4-1 with TRBJ1-1; TRBD1 matches at 10 bases. The CDR3 loop spans 14 amino acids. From germline, CDR1 is MGHRA and CDR2 YSYEKL. V shed 5 bases and J 5 bases; nucleotides not matched to a gene: 5. Here the CDR3 DNA reads TGCGCCAGCAGCTTCAGACAGGGGGCTACTGAAGCTTTCTTT. Protein: CASSFRQGATEAFF.

This chain links TRBV11-2 with TRBJ2-2; unclear D gene. The CDR3 length is 15 residues. The V gene's germline CDR1 is SGHAT and CDR2 FQNNGV. Trimming stripped 1 base from V and 6 bases from J, with 12 bases between. The CDR3 nucleotides are TGTGCCAGCAGCTTAGTTCCGTTCGGTTCCGGGGAGCTGTTTTTT. It specifies CASSLVPFGSGELFF.

This chain links TRBV27 with TRBJ2-5; 7 bases are shared with TRBD1. There are 16 residues in the CDR3. Germline CDR1 and CDR2: MNHEY and SMNVEV (reference sequence). V lost 4 bases and J lost 2; bases outside the gene matches: 10. CDR3 sequence reads: CASSSVLTGEQETQYF. CDR3 nucleotide sequence: TGTGCCAGCAGTTCCGTTCTTACAGGGGAACAAGAGACCCAGTACTTC.

The chain links TRBV9 to TRBJ1-1, with D tentatively TRBD1 (6 bases). The CDR3 runs to 15 residues. Germline V gene data show CDR1 as SGDLS and CDR2 as YYNGEE. The V end was cut by 3 bases, the J end by 4 bases, with 16 bases between. The CDR3 DNA reads as TGTGCCAGCAGCGGACGGGGGGGCGATGGCACTGAAGCTTTCTTT. Amino acids: CASSGRGGDGTEAFF.

The chain recombines TRBV7-8 with TRBJ1-6, with D tentatively TRBD1 (5 bases). This CDR3 comprises 18 residues. Trimming cost V 5 bases and J 4 bases, with 21 bases left between them. Per the germline V gene, CDR1 is SGHVS and CDR2 is FQNEAQ. The CDR3 region is CASSARDFLIRYNSPLHF. CDR3 nucleotides: TGTGCCAGCAGCGCCAGGGATTTTTTAATTCGGTATAATTCACCCCTCCACTTT.

The chain joins TRBV19 to TRBJ1-4; no clear D gene. CDR3 length equals 16 residues. V lost 3 bases and J lost 8, with 19 bases in between. From germline, CDR1 is LNHDA and CDR2 SQIVND (reference sequence). Here the CDR3 reads CASSITVARTVEKLFF. For the CDR3, the DNA is TGTGCCAGTAGTATTACGGTTGCCCGTACGGTGGAAAAACTGTTTTTT.

This chain connects TRBV9 to TRBJ2-7, with D possibly TRBD2 on 6 matching bases. Germline V gene sequence: CDR1 SGDLS, CDR2 YYNGEE. The V end lost 0 bases, the J end lost 6 bases, and 16 bases lay between the germline ends. This CDR3 has 15 residues. This CDR3 reads CASSVGGGTGLEQYF. In nucleotides, the CDR3 is TGTGCCAGCAGCGTAGGCGGTGGGACTGGGCTCGAGCAGTACTTC.

The rearrangement uses TRBV6-4 and TRBJ2-1; 10 bases are a match to TRBD2. Germline CDR1 reads MRHNA; CDR2 reads SNTAGT. CDR3 length: 16 amino acids. J gave up 3 bases and V 2 bases, and 4 bases lay outside the gene matches. CDR3 region: CASSDSGRGIYNEQFF. The CDR3 DNA reads as TGTGCCAGCAGTGACAGCGGGAGGGGTATCTACAATGAGCAGTTCTTC.

V gene TRBV29-1 combines with J gene TRBJ1-1, with D maybe TRBD1 (5 bases). V lost 7 bases to trimming and J lost 4 bases, with 19 bases between them. The CDR3 loop spans 14 amino acids. CDR1 is SQVTM and CDR2 is ANQGSEA in the germline V gene. The CDR3 protein is CSAMGGMRGTEAFF. DNA for the CDR3: TGCAGCGCCATGGGGGGGATGCGGGGCACTGAAGCTTTCTTT.

This clone has a single count. V is TRBV19 and J is TRBJ2-3, with TRBD2 as a possible D gene (5 bases). The CDR3 runs to 13 residues. In germline, CDR1 is LNHDA, CDR2 SQIVND (reference sequence). Trimming shortened V by 8 bases and J by 5 bases, and 14 bases separated the two germline ends. As DNA, the CDR3 is TGTGCCAGTTCCGTACTCGGAGGAGATACGCAGTATTTT. It is translated as CASSVLGGDTQYF.

This chain links TRBV11-2 with TRBJ2-3, with D perhaps TRBD2 (6 bases). Germline V gene lookup returns CDR1 SGHAT and CDR2 FQNNGV. V was shortened by 4 bases and J by 3 bases, with 17 bases between the two germline ends. The CDR3 consists of 16 residues. CDR3 sequence: CASSSLGGRRTDTQYF. The CDR3, as DNA: TGTGCCAGCAGCTCCCTCGGGGGAAGGAGAACAGATACGCAGTATTTT.

A remark on this clone: The sample has other DNA sequences that encode this CDR3 too. V gene TRBV27 combines with J gene TRBJ1-1; no definite D call. In germline, CDR1 is MNHEY, CDR2 SMNVEV (reference sequence). Trimming took off 7 bases at V and 1 base at J, with 13 bases between the two ends. The CDR3 sequence is 14 residues long. The CDR3 sequence is CASKRVGGNTEAFF. Here the CDR3 DNA reads TGTGCCAGCAAAAGGGTTGGAGGGAACACTGAAGCTTTCTTT.

On this clone itself: One junction end disagrees with the germline gene, perhaps due to a read error. The gene calls are TRBV11-2 and TRBJ1-1; a weak D match, TRBD1 (5 bases). Germline loops: CDR1 SGHAT, CDR2 FQNNGV. This CDR3 has 18 residues. In DNA, the CDR3 is TGTGCCAGCAAAAAATGGAGGATGTCGTCGGGGGTGAAAACTGAAGCTTTCTTT. As protein: CASKKWRMSSGVKTEAFF.

This CDR3 is CASSRIEGRSYNEQFF. CDR3 coding DNA: TGTGCCAGCAGCCGAATTGAGGGCAGGTCCTACAATGAGCAGTTCTTC. V usage is TRBV5-6 and J usage is TRBJ2-1; weak D call: TRBD2 (5 bases). There are 16 residues in the CDR3. Germline V gene data show CDR1 as SGHDT and CDR2 as YYEEEE. V was clipped by 4 bases and J by 1 base, with 15 bases between them. Looking up the rest from reference TRBV5-6 and TRBJ2-1 gives the full variable domain: DAGVTQSPTHLIKTRGQQVTLRCSPKSGHDTVSWYQQALGQGPQFIFQYYEEEERQRGNFPDRFSGHQFPNYSSELNVNALLLGDSALYLCASSRIEGRSYNEQFFGPGTRLTVL.

The chain joins TRBV28 to TRBJ2-5; possibly TRBD2 for D (6 bases). The V end lost 3 bases, the J end lost 9 bases, and 14 bases lay between the germline ends. The germline CDR1 and CDR2 sequences are MDHEN and SYDVKM. The CDR3 has 13 amino acids. The CDR3 nucleotides are TGTGCCAGCAGTTTTAGGAGGGGATCCCCCCAGTACTTC. Its protein product is CASSFRRGSPQYF.

The rearrangement joins TRBV7-9 to TRBJ1-1, with D possibly matching TRBD1 (6 bases). Trimming left V 7 bases short and J 0 bases short, with 21 bases between. The length of the CDR3 is 17 residues. CDR1 SEHNR and CDR2 FQNEAQ come from the germline V gene (reference sequence). CDR3 DNA sequence: TGTGCCAGCACCCAGGGACAACTCCAATTCATGAACACTGAAGCTTTCTTT. Protein: CASTQGQLQFMNTEAFF.

The gene calls are TRBV30 and TRBJ1-5, with D tentatively TRBD1 (6 bases). This CDR3 spans 15 amino acids. The V gene's germline CDR1 is GTSNPN and CDR2 SVGIG (reference sequence). V gave up 2 bases and J gave up 1 base, with 12 bases separating them. CDR3 nucleotides: TGTGCCTGGAGTAAGGGGGACGCAAGCAATCAGCCCCAGCATTTT. It translates to CAWSKGDASNQPQHF. Full variable domain (outside the CDR3, taken from reference TRBV30 and TRBJ1-5): SQTIHQWPATLVQPVGSPLSLECTVEGTSNPNLYWYRQAAGRGLQLLFYSVGIGQISSEVPQNLSASRPQDRQFILSSKKLLLSDSGFYLCAWSKGDASNQPQHFGDGTRLSIL.

The chain combines TRBV30 with TRBJ1-4, with D unclear. Trimming left V 7 bases short and J 7 bases short, with 13 bases between. The germline V gene encodes CDR1 GTSNPN and CDR2 SVGIG (reference sequence). CDR3 length equals 12 residues. DNA of the CDR3: TGTGCCTCGAGACAAGTTGGTGAAAAACTGTTTTTT. Its translation: CASRQVGEKLFF.

The chain joins TRBV28 to TRBJ1-2, with 8 nucleotides matching TRBD1. With 3 bases clipped from V and 5 bases from J, the junction kept 8 bases outside the gene matches. The CDR3 sequence is 15 residues long. Germline V lookup: CDR1 MDHEN, CDR2 SYDVKM. The CDR3 DNA reads TGTGCCAGCAGTTTGACAGGGGAGCCGTTTTATGGCTACACCTTC. It specifies CASSLTGEPFYGYTF.

This clone was seen only a few times. The V gene is TRBV2, the J gene TRBJ1-3; D perhaps matches TRBD1 (5 bases). Germline assignment: CDR1 SNHLY and CDR2 FYNNEI. V lost 4 bases and J lost 1, with 8 bases in between. The CDR3 contains 14 residues. The CDR3 DNA sequence: TGTGCCAGCAGTGGCCGGGGGTCTGGAAACACCATATATTTT. Its translation is CASSGRGSGNTIYF. Variable domain in full (rest from reference TRBV2 and TRBJ1-3): EPEVTQTPSHQVTQMGQEVILRCVPISNHLYFYWYRQILGQKVEFLVSFYNNEISEKSEIFDDQFSVERPDGSNFTLKIRSTKLEDSAMYFCASSGRGSGNTIYFGEGSWLTVV.